These 3 T cell receptor beta chains share one sample of origin, sequenced in a study of T cells in Graves' hyperthyroidism and ophthalmopathy. From RNA transcripts, TCR beta CDR3 regions were amplified. The HTBI set primed first-round TCR CDR3 RT-PCR. TCRdb recomputed calls from the multiplex PCR reads with MiXCR, one row per CDR3 protein. In the table there are about 640,000 distinct CDR3 sequences, around 21% of which are singletons. Sequences were obtained from blood. The source is a man under 40 with Graves' ophthalmopathy.

This clonotype was seen at least ten times. The chain employs TRBV30 and TRBJ1-5; unclear D gene. The V gene lost 1 base and the J gene lost 2 bases, with 3 bases spanning the gap. The CDR3 runs to 12 residues. CDR1 is GTSNPN and CDR2 is SVGIG in the germline V gene (reference sequence). The CDR3 DNA is TGTGCCTGGAGTGCAGGCAATCAGCCCCAGCATTTT. Residues: CAWSAGNQPQHF.

V and J are TRBV20-1 and TRBJ2-1, with 8 bases aligning to TRBD2. The CDR3 has 20 amino acids. The V gene's germline CDR1 is DFQATT and CDR2 SNEGSKA (reference sequence). The V segment lost 3 bases and the J segment 2 bases; nucleotides outside the gene matches: 21. The chain's CDR3 is CSASGIGTDRAGVTYNEQFF. The CDR3, as DNA: TGCAGTGCTAGTGGGATCGGGACCGATAGAGCGGGAGTCACCTACAATGAGCAGTTCTTC.

The chain recombines TRBV20-1 with TRBJ2-5, with D uncertain. This CDR3 spans 14 amino acids. Germline assignment: CDR1 DFQATT and CDR2 SNEGSKA (reference sequence). V was shortened by 2 bases and J by 2 bases, with 12 bases between the two germline ends. CDR3 sequence reads: CSARPPMGQETQYF. In DNA, the CDR3 is TGCAGTGCTAGACCCCCGATGGGACAAGAGACCCAGTACTTC.